This section outlines one TCR beta chain sequence together with its context. In the study's own analysis: Amplifying reference gene primers gave estimates of nucleated cell counts. Some clones are missing from TCRdb's copy, which holds only in-frame ones; the method was immunoSEQ multiplex PCR. Clone size and V and J calls were adopted from that table, with D and trimming inferred from the DNA. Among about 190,000 clones listed, approximately 80% were seen once. The sample comes from a study of blood T cell repertoires in COVID-19. The wider study: Italy, Spain and the United States were the sources of the convalescent and acute COVID-19 samples. PBMCs, B-cell-depleted T cells, or T cells were the source of the cDNA or gDNA that made up the material.

There are 13 residues in the CDR3. The J segment lost 4 bases and the V segment lost 1 base, leaving 1 base of the junction unmatched. The germline V gene has CDR1 LNHDA and CDR2 SQIVND (reference sequence). The sample consisted of peripheral blood. This receptor was obtained from a woman aged 50 to 60 with acute or convalescent COVID-19. The genes are TRBV19 and TRBJ2-7; 7 bases are shared with TRBD2. The CDR3 coding sequence is TGTGCCAGTAGTATAGCTAGCGGTTACGAGCAGTACTTC. This translates into CASSIASGYEQYF.